This T cell receptor (beta chain) was retrieved from a study of cytomegalovirus exposure and HLA in healthy donors. Study-wide findings and caveats: Previous analysis showed most TCR beta V segments were productive about 87% or about 30% of the time.

The CDR3 extends over 17 amino acids. Trimming left V 0 bases short and J 0 bases short, with 12 bases between. Germline CDR1 SGHTS, CDR2 YDEGEE. PCR employed 60 Vbeta and 13 Jbeta primers. Measured with immunoSEQ multiplex PCR; TCRdb has only the in-frame clones, and not every one. The sample has about 190,000 clones, around three quarters seen once; the top ten hold roughly 14%. As for this clone: The antigen is undetermined.

This receptor was taken from a woman under 40 in good health and CMV-seropositive. J is TRBJ1-4 and V is TRBV5-8; TRBD1 is a possible D gene (5 bases). The sample comprised PBMCs. Written as DNA, the CDR3 is TGTGCCAGCAGCTTGGGGCAGGGCGGGGCAACTAATGAAAAACTGTTTTTT. This encodes CASSLGQGGATNEKLFF.